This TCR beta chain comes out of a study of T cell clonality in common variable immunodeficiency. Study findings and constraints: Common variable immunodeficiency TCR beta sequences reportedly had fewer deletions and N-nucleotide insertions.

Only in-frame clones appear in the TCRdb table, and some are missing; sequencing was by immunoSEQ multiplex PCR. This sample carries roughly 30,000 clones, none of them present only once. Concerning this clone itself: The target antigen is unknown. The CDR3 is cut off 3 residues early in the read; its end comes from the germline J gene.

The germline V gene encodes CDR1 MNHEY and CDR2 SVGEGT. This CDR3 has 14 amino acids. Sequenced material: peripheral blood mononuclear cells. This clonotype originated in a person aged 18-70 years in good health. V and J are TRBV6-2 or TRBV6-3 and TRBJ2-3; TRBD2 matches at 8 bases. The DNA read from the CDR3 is TGTGCCAGCAGTCGGGGGGGCCCAGGAGAGACG. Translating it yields CASSRGGPGET. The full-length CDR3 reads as CASSRGGPGETQYF.